The present T cell receptor (beta chain) was sequenced within a study of T cells in Graves' hyperthyroidism and ophthalmopathy. Each diagnosis drew on symptoms, thyroxine, TRAb, thyroid ultrasound and orbital computed tomography findings. Researchers amplified the TCR beta CDR3 regions from RNA transcripts. TCR CDR3 underwent first-round RT-PCR with the HTBI primer set. Each CDR3 protein gets one entry after TCRdb re-called the multiplex PCR reads with MiXCR. The table records approximately 200,000 distinct CDR3 sequences, approximately 20% of them present only once. The V gene lost 5 bases and the J gene lost 5 bases, with 16 bases spanning the gap. Germline V gives CDR1 SEHNR, CDR2 FQNEAQ (reference sequence). This CDR3 region has 14 residues.

The receptor comes from a middle-aged man with Graves' hyperthyroidism. Sequencing was carried out using blood. The chain has TRBV7-9 and TRBJ2-7; D may be TRBD1 (5 bases). CDR3 protein: CASSRMAGNNEQYF. Here the CDR3 DNA reads TGTGCCAGCAGCCGTATGGCAGGGAATAACGAGCAGTACTTC.